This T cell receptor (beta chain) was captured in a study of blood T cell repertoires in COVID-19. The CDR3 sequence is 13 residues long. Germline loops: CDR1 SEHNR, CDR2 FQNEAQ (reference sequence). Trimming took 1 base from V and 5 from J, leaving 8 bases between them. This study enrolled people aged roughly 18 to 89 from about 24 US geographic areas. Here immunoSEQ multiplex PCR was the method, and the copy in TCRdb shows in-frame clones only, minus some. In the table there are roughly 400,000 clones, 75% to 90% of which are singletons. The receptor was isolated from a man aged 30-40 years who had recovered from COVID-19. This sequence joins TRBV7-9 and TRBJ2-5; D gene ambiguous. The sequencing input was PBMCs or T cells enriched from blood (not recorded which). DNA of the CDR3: TGTGCCAGCAGCTTAGGGGCTTGGGAGACCCAGTACTTC. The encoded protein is CASSLGAWETQYF.